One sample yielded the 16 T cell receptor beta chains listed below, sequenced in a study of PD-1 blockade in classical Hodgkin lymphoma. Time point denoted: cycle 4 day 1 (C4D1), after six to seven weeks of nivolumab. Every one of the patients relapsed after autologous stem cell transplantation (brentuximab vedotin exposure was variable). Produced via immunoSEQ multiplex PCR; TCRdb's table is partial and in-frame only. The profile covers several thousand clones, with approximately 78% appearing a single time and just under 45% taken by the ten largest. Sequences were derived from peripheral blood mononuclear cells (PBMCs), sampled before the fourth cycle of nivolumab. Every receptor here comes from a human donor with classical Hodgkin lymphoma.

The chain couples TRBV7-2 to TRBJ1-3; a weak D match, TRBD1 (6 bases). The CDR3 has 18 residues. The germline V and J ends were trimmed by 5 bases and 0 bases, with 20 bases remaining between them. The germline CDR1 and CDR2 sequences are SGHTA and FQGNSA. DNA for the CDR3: TGTGCCAGCAGCAGACGTCAGGGGACACGATTCTCTGGAAACACCATATATTTT. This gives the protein CASSRRQGTRFSGNTIYF.

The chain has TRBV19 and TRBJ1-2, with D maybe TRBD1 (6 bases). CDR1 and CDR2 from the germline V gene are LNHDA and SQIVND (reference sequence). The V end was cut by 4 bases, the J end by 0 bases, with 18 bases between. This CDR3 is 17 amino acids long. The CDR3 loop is CASSTGWNTGTNYGYTF. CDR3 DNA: TGTGCCAGTAGTACCGGGTGGAATACAGGGACTAACTATGGCTACACCTTC. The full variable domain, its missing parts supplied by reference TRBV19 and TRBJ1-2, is DGGITQSPKYLFRKEGQNVTLSCEQNLNHDAMYWYRQDPGQGLRLIYYSQIVNDFQKGDIAEGYSVSREKKESFPLTVTSAQKNPTAFYLCASSTGWNTGTNYGYTFGSGTRLTVV.

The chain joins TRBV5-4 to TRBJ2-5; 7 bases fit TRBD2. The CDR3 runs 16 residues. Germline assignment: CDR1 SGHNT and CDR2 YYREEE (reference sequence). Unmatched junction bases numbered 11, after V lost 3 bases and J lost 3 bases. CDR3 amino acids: CASSSQTSPGKETQYF. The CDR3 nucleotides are TGTGCCAGCAGCTCTCAGACTAGCCCAGGCAAAGAGACCCAGTACTTC.

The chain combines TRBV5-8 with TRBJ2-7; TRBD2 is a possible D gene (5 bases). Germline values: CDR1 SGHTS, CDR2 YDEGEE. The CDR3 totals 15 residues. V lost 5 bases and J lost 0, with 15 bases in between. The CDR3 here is CASRPGNLFSYEQYF. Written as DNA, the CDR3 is TGTGCCAGCAGACCGGGAAACCTATTCTCCTACGAGCAGTACTTC.

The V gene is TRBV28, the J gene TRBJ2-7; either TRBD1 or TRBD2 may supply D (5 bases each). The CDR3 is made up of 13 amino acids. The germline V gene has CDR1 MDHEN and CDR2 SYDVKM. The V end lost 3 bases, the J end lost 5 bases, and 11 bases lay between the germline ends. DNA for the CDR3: TGTGCCAGCAGTTTCGGGACGACCCACGAGCAGTACTTC. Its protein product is CASSFGTTHEQYF.

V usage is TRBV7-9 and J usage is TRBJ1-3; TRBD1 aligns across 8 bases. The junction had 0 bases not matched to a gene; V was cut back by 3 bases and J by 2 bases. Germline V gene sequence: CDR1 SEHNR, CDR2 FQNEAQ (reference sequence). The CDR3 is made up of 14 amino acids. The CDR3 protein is CASSLTGAGNTIYF. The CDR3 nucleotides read TGTGCCAGCAGCTTGACAGGGGCTGGAAACACCATATATTTT.

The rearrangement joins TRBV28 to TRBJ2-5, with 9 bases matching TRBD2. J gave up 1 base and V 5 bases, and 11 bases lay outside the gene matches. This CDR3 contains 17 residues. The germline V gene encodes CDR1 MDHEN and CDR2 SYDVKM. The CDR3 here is CASSREGELAGQETQYF. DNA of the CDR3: TGTGCCAGCAGTAGGGAGGGGGAACTAGCGGGCCAAGAGACCCAGTACTTC.

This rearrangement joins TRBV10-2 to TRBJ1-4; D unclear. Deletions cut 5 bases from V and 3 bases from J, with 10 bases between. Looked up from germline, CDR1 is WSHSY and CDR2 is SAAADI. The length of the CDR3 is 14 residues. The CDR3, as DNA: TGCGCCAGCAGTATATCCCAGGCTAATGAAAAACTGTTTTTT. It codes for CASSISQANEKLFF.

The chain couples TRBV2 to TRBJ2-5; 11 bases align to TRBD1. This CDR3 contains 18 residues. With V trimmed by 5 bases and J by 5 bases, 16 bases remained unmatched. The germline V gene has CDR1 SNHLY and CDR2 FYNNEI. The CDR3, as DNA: TGTGCCAGCAGTCCCGGGACAGGGGGTTACCTGGAGGGGGAGACCCAGTACTTC. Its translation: CASSPGTGGYLEGETQYF.

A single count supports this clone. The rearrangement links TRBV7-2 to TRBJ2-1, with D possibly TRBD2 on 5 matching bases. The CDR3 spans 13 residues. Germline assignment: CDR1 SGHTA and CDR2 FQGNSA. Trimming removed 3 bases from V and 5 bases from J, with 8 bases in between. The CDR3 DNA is TGTGCCAGCAGCTTCGGGATTAACAATGAGCAGTTCTTC. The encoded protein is CASSFGINNEQFF.

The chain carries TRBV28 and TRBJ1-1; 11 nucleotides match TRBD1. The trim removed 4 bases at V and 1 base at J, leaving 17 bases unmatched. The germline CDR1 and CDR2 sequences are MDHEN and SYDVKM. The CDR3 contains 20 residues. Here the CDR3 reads CASSSLLGRTGGYPNTEAFF. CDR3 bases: TGTGCCAGCAGTTCTTTATTAGGGCGGACAGGGGGCTATCCGAACACTGAAGCTTTCTTT.

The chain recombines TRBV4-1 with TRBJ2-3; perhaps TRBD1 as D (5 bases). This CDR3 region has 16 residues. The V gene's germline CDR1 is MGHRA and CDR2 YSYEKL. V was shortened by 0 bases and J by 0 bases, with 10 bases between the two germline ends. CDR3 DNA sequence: TGCGCCAGCAGCCAAGATTGGGGCTATAGCACAGATACGCAGTATTTT. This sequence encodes CASSQDWGYSTDTQYF.

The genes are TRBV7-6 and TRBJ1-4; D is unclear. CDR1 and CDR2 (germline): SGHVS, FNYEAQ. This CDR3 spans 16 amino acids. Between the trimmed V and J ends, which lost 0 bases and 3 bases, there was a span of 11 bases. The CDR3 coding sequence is TGTGCCAGCAGCTTAGCAGCGTTGCTGGCTAATGAAAAACTGTTTTTT. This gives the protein CASSLAALLANEKLFF.

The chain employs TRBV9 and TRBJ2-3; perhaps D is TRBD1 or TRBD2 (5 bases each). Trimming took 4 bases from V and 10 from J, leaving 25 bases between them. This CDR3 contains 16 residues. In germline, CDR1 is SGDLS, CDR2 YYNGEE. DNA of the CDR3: TGTGCCAGCAGCATACAATCGGGACCCCAAATCTCTCCGCAGTATTTT. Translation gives CASSIQSGPQISPQYF.

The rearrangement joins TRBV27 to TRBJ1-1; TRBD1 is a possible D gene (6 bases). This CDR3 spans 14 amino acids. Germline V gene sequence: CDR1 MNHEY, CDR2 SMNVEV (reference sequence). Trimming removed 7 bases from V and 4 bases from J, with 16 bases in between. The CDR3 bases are TGTGCCAGCACCTTAGGGGGGGTGGGCACTGAAGCTTTCTTT. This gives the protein CASTLGGVGTEAFF.

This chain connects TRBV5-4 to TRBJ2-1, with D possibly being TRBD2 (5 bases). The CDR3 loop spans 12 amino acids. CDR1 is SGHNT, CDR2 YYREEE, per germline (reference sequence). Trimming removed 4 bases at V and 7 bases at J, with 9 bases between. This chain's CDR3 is CASSEDSNEQFF. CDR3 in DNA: TGTGCCAGCAGCGAGGACTCTAATGAGCAGTTCTTC.